This TCR beta chain is drawn from a study of OX40 agonist ivuxolimab in advanced cancers. CDR3 length: 16 residues. With V trimmed by 10 bases and J by 7 bases, 17 bases remained unmatched. Germline V gives CDR1 LNHDA, CDR2 SQIVND (reference sequence). The protocol was immunoSEQ multiplex PCR, while the TCRdb copy is restricted to in-frame clones and leaves out a portion. The data contain some 97,000 clones, 75% to 95% of them seen just once; the ten biggest clones take up around 0.31%. This chain uses TRBV19 with TRBJ2-1; 9 positions agree with TRBD2. This clonotype was obtained from an adult with an advanced solid tumor such as melanoma, head and neck, liver or kidney cancer. Sequencing used CD4+ or CD8+ T cells sorted from blood, obtained in a trial of the OX40 agonist ivuxolimab. CDR3 in amino acids: CATTTGGRAKENEQFF. CDR3 bases: TGTGCCACCACGACGGGCGGGAGGGCCAAAGAAAATGAGCAGTTCTTC.